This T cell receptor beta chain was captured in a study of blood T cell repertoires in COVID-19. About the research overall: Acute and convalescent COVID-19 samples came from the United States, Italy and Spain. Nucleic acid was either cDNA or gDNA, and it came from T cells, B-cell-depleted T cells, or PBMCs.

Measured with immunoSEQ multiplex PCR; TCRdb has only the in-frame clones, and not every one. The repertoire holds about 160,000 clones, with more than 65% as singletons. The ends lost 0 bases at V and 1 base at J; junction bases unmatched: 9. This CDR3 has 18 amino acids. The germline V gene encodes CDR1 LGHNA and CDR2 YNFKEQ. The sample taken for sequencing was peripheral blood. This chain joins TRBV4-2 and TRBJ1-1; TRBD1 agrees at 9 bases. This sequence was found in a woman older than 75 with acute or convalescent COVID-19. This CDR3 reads CASSQDLQGALTNTEAFF. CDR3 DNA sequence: TGTGCCAGCAGCCAAGACCTACAGGGGGCCCTGACGAACACTGAAGCTTTCTTT.